These T cell receptor beta chains were read from a single sample in a study of shared clonotypes between healthy human individuals. Sequencing used immunoSEQ multiplex PCR; TCRdb keeps in-frame clones, though not all of them. Of about 1.1 million clones listed, 70% to 85% are singletons. The sequenced sample was memory CD4+ T cells from PBMCs. All receptors come from a man between 18 and 29 years old in good health. Some clones in this sample may be carry-over from other donors' samples. Each CDR3 is given without its conserved first and last residue. Fields, in order: V gene, J gene, CDR3 protein.

v_call: TRBV29-1
j_call: TRBJ2-5
cdr3_aa: SVGRGLGETQY

v_call: TRBV5-1
j_call: TRBJ1-1
cdr3_aa: ASSPDGSLWVAF

v_call: TRBV6-1
j_call: TRBJ2-5
cdr3_aa: ASSEVSGRAWETQY

v_call: TRBV5-1
j_call: TRBJ2-3
cdr3_aa: ASSVGQGHSDTQY

v_call: TRBV19
j_call: TRBJ2-1
cdr3_aa: ASSRDRGRNEQF

v_call: TRBV28
j_call: TRBJ2-5
cdr3_aa: ASNLQFQETQY

v_call: TRBV4-2
j_call: TRBJ2-5
cdr3_aa: ASSQTSGPVGTQY

v_call: TRBV2
j_call: TRBJ2-5
cdr3_aa: ASSGTEQETQY

v_call: TRBV9
j_call: TRBJ2-7
cdr3_aa: ASSVGGTRRDEQY

v_call: TRBV9
j_call: TRBJ1-1
cdr3_aa: ASSAFPRGGEAF

v_call: TRBV6-6
j_call: TRBJ1-1
cdr3_aa: ASSGINTEAF

v_call: TRBV11-2
j_call: TRBJ2-3
cdr3_aa: ASSGLAGRDTQY

v_call: TRBV18
j_call: TRBJ2-1
cdr3_aa: ASSPDREHEQF

v_call: TRBV5-1
j_call: TRBJ1-3
cdr3_aa: ASSRDGSSGNTIY

v_call: TRBV28
j_call: TRBJ1-1
cdr3_aa: ASSTRTLTNTEAF

v_call: TRBV5-1
j_call: TRBJ2-2
cdr3_aa: ASSTGIEGTGELF

v_call: TRBV12-5
j_call: TRBJ2-3
cdr3_aa: ASGTTDTQY

v_call: TRBV28
j_call: TRBJ2-7
cdr3_aa: ASSSGTFSYEQY

v_call: TRBV5-4
j_call: TRBJ2-3
cdr3_aa: ASSPGTPDTQY

v_call: TRBV19
j_call: TRBJ2-5
cdr3_aa: ASSMVSLKGQTQY

v_call: TRBV14
j_call: TRBJ2-7
cdr3_aa: ASSLLIRGASYEQY

v_call: TRBV1
j_call: TRBJ2-3
cdr3_aa: TSSRWGGSRDTQY

v_call: TRBV5-1
j_call: TRBJ2-2
cdr3_aa: ASSLFLLGPTGELF

v_call: TRBV27
j_call: TRBJ2-2
cdr3_aa: ASSRTLRPGELF

v_call: TRBV2
j_call: TRBJ2-3
cdr3_aa: ASSWTSGGSTSTDTQY

v_call: TRBV13
j_call: TRBJ2-3
cdr3_aa: ASSLPGQSADTQY

v_call: TRBV19
j_call: TRBJ1-1
cdr3_aa: ASSPAWGTEAF

v_call: TRBV7-9
j_call: TRBJ2-3
cdr3_aa: ASSPGLHTDTQY

v_call: TRBV14
j_call: TRBJ2-3
cdr3_aa: ASSQKLDGTDTQY

v_call: TRBV5-1
j_call: TRBJ2-3
cdr3_aa: ASSLKDGAQGDTQY

v_call: TRBV5-1
j_call: TRBJ2-1
cdr3_aa: ASSMTLYNEQF

v_call: TRBV28
j_call: TRBJ2-5
cdr3_aa: ASSHSGTQETQY

v_call: TRBV4-2
j_call: TRBJ1-3
cdr3_aa: ASSQVGRGGGGNTIY

v_call: TRBV7-8
j_call: TRBJ1-4
cdr3_aa: ASSRVGGVEKLF

v_call: TRBV6-1
j_call: TRBJ1-1
cdr3_aa: ASNERGSMNTEAF

v_call: TRBV5-1
j_call: TRBJ2-2
cdr3_aa: ASSRSGLATPGELF

v_call: TRBV7-3
j_call: TRBJ2-3
cdr3_aa: ASSPQTSTDTQY

v_call: TRBV5-1
j_call: TRBJ1-5
cdr3_aa: ASSPDRDQPQH

v_call: TRBV4-2
j_call: TRBJ1-1
cdr3_aa: ASSQGPRDRDSEAF

v_call: TRBV5-6
j_call: TRBJ2-5
cdr3_aa: ASSLVPYRQETQY

v_call: TRBV6-1
j_call: TRBJ2-6
cdr3_aa: ASSDRGIYSGANVLT

v_call: TRBV28
j_call: TRBJ2-7
cdr3_aa: ASSLLPGQGAYEQY

v_call: TRBV4-2
j_call: TRBJ2-4
cdr3_aa: ASSHEPGQGSAKNIQY

v_call: TRBV5-6
j_call: TRBJ1-5
cdr3_aa: ASSSTRGNQPQH

v_call: TRBV29-1
j_call: TRBJ2-7
cdr3_aa: SVVWQKAYEQY

v_call: TRBV28
j_call: TRBJ1-1
cdr3_aa: ASRAGAGTEAF

v_call: TRBV5-8
j_call: TRBJ1-1
cdr3_aa: ASSLTAGRQGARRSTEAF

v_call: TRBV5-4
j_call: TRBJ2-1
cdr3_aa: ASRGGTGRGYNEQF

v_call: TRBV19
j_call: TRBJ2-1
cdr3_aa: ASSIGGRDYNEQF

v_call: TRBV5-1
j_call: TRBJ1-6
cdr3_aa: ASSLEGFGTLH

v_call: TRBV30
j_call: TRBJ2-5
cdr3_aa: AWTTSGRAMKTQY

v_call: TRBV6-5
j_call: TRBJ1-2
cdr3_aa: ASSPGVKGNYGYT

v_call: TRBV6-1
j_call: TRBJ2-1
cdr3_aa: ASSPKTSGREEQF

v_call: TRBV28
j_call: TRBJ1-2
cdr3_aa: ASSLTTGRYT

v_call: TRBV4-1
j_call: TRBJ1-1
cdr3_aa: ASSQDIGRTEAF

v_call: TRBV29-1
j_call: TRBJ2-3
cdr3_aa: SVPRQGNTDTQY

v_call: TRBV6-5
j_call: TRBJ2-5
cdr3_aa: ASSYTPKETQY

v_call: TRBV28
j_call: TRBJ1-4
cdr3_aa: ASSSGQAGEKLF

v_call: TRBV2
j_call: TRBJ1-1
cdr3_aa: ASRLDRQNTEAF